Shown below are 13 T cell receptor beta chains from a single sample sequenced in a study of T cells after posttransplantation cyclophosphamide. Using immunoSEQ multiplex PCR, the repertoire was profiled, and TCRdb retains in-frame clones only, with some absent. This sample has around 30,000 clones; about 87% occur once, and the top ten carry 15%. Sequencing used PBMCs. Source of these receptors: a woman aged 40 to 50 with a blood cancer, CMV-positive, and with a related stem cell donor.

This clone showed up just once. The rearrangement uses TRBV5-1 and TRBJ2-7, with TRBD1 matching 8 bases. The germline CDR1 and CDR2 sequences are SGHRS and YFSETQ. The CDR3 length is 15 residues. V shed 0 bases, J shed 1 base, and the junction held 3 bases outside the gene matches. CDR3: CASSLGTGLSYEQYF. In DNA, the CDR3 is TGCGCCAGCAGCTTGGGGACAGGGTTATCCTACGAGCAGTACTTC.

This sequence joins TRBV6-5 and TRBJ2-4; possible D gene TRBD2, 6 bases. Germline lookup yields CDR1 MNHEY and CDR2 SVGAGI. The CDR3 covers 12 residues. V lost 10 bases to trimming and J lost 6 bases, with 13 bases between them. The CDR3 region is CATRGSGNIQYF. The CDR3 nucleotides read TGTGCCACCCGGGGGTCGGGAAACATTCAGTACTTC.

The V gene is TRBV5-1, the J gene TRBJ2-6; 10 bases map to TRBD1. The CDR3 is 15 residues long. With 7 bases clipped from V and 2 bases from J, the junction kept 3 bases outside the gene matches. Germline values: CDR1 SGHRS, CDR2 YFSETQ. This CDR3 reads CASGQGVAGANVLTF. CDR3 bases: TGCGCCAGCGGACAGGGGGTTGCTGGGGCCAACGTCCTGACTTTC.

The CDR3 loop reads CASSQDGGIYNEQFF. As DNA, the CDR3 is TGCGCCAGCAGCCAAGATGGCGGGATCTACAATGAGCAGTTCTTC. The rearrangement joins TRBV4-3 to TRBJ2-1; tentatively, D is TRBD2 (6 bases). This CDR3 comprises 15 residues. Trimming cost V 0 bases and J 3 bases, with 9 bases left between them. The germline gives CDR1 LGHNA, CDR2 YSLEER.

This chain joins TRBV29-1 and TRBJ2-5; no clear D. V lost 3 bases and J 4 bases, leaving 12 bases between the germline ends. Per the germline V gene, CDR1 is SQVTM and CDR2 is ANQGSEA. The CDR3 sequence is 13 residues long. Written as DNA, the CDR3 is TGCAGCGTTGATGGGCAGGTAGGAGAGACCCAGTACTTC. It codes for CSVDGQVGETQYF.

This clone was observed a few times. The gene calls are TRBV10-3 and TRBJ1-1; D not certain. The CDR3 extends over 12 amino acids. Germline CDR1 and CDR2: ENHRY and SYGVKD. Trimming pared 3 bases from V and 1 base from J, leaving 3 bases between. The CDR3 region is CAISDGNTEAFF. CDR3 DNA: TGTGCCATCAGTGACGGGAACACTGAAGCTTTCTTT.

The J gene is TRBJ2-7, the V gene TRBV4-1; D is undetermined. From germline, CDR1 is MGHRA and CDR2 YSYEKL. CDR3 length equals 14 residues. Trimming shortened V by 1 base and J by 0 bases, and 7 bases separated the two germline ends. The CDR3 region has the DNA TGCGCCAGCAGCCAAGCGGCAGGCTCCTACGAGCAGTACTTC. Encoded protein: CASSQAAGSYEQYF.

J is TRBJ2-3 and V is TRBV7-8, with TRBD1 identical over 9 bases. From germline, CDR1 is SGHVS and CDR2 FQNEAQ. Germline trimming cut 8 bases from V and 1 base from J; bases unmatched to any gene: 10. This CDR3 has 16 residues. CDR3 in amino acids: CASFPGQGRRTDTQYF. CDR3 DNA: TGTGCCAGCTTCCCGGGACAGGGTCGGCGCACAGATACGCAGTATTTT.

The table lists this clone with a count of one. CDR3 amino acids: CASSVGQTYNSPLHF. The CDR3 DNA reads as TGTGCCAGCAGCGTTGGACAGACCTATAATTCACCCCTCCACTTT. The gene calls are TRBV6-5 and TRBJ1-6, with a weak D call TRBD1 (6 bases). Trimming pared 6 bases from V and 2 bases from J, leaving 11 bases between. The CDR3 extends over 15 amino acids. Germline values: CDR1 MNHEY, CDR2 SVGAGI.

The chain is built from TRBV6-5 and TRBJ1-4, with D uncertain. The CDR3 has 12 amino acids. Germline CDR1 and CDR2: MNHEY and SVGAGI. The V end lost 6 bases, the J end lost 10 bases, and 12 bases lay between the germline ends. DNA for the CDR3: TGTGCCAGCAGCCGAGCGGAAGGAAAACTGTTTTTT. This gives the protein CASSRAEGKLFF.

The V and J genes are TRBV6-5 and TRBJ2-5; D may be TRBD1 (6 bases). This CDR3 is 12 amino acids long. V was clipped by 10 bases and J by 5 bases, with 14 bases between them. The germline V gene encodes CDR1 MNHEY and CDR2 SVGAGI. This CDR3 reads CATPRGWETQYF. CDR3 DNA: TGTGCCACCCCGAGGGGGTGGGAGACCCAGTACTTC.

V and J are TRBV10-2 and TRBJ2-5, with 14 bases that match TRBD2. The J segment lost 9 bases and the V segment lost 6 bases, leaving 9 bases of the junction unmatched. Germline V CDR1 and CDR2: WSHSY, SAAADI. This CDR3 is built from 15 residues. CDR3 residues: CASRTSGGAMEAQYF. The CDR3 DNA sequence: TGCGCCAGCAGGACTAGCGGGGGGGCTATGGAGGCCCAGTACTTC.

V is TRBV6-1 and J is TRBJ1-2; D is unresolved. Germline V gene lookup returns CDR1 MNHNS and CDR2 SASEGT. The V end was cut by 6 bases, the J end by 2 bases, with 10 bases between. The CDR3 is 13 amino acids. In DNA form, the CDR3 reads TGTGCCAGCAGAGCCCCGGGAAACTATGGCTACACCTTC. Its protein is CASRAPGNYGYTF.